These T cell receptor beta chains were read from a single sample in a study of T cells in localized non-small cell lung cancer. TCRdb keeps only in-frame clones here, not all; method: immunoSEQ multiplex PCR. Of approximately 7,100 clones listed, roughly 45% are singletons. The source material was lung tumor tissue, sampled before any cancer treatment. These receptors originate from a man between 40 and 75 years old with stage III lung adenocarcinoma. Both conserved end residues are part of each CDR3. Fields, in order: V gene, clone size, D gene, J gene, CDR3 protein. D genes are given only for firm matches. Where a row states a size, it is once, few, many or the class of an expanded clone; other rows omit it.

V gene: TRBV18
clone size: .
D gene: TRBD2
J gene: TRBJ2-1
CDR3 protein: CASSLQTSGRYNEQFF

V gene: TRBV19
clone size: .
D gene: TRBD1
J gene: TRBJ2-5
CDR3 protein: CASQDRGGSETQYF

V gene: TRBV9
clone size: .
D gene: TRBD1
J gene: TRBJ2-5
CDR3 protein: CASSAGQGNSQTQYF

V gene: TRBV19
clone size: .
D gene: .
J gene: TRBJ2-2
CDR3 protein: CASLRDINTGELFF

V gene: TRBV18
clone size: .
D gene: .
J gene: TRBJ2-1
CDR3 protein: CASSPDTYNEQFF

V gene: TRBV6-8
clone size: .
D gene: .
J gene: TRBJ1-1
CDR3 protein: CASSYSRAYTEAFF

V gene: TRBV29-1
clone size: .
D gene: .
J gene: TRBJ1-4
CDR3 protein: CSVEDEVAGGTNEKLFF

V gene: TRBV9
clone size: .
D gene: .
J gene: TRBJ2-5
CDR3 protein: CASSATDPRTQYF

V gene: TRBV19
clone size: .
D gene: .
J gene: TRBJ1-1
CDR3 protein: CASEEGGTEAFF

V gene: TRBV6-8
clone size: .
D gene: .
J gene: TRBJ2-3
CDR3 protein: CASSYGERATDTQYF

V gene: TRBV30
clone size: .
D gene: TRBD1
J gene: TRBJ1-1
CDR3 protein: CAWSPSIGQAEAFF

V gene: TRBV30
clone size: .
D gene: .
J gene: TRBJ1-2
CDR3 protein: CAWSTSYYGYTF

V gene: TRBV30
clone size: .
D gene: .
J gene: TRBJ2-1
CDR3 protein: CAWSVAAHNEQFF

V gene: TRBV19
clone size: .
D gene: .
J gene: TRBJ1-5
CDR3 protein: CASSLHGQINQPQHF

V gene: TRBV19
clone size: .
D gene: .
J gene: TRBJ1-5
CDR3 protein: CASSLGAVNQPQHF

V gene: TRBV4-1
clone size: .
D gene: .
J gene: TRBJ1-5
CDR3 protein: CASSQEADPGQRQPQHF

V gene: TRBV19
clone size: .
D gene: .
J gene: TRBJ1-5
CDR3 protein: CASSFSPNQPQHF

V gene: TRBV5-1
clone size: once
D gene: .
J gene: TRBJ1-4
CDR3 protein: CASSLYESNEKLFF

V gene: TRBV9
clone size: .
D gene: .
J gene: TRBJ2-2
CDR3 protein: CASSVGRQNTGELFF

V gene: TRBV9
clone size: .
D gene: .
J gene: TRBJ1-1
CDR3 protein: CASSVQTSNTEAFF

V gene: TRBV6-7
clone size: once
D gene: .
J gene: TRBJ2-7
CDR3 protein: CASSYPKKLDDEQYF

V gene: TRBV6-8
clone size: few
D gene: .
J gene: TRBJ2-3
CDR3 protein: CASEAAEASTDTQYF

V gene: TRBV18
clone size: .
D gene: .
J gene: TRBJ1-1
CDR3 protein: CASSPPSRAVDTEAFF

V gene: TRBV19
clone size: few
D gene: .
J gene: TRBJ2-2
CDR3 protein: CASSIGQTHTGELFF